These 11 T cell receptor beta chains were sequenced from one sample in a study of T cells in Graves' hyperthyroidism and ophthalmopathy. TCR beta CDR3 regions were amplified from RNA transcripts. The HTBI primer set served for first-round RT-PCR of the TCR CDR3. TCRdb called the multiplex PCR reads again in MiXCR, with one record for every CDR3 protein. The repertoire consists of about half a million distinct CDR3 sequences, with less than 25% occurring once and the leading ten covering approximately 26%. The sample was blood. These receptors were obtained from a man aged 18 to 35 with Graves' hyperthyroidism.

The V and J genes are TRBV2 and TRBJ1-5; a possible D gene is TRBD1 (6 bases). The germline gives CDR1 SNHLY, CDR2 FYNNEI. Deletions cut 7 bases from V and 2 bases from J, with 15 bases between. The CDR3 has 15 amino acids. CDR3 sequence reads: CASTWSGAGNQPQHF. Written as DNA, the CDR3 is TGTGCCAGCACCTGGTCAGGGGCAGGCAATCAGCCCCAGCATTTT.

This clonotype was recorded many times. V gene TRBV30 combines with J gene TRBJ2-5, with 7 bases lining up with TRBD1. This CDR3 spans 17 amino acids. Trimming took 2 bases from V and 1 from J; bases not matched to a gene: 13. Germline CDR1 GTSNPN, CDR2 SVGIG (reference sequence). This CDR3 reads CAWSTGTASFFQETQYF. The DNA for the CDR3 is TGTGCCTGGAGTACCGGGACAGCGTCTTTTTTCCAAGAGACCCAGTACTTC.

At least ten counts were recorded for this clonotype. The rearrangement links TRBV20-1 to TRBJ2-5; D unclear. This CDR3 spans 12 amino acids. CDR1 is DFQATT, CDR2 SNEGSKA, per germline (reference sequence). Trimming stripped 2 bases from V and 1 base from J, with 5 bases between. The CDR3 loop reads CSARRSQETQYF. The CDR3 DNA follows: TGCAGTGCTAGAAGATCCCAAGAGACCCAGTACTTC.

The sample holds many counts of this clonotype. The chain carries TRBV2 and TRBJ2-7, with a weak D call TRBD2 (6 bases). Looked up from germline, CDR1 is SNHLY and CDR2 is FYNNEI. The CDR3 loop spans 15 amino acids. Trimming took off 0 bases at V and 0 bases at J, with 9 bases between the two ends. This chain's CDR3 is CASSEAGGLSYEQYF. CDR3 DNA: TGTGCCAGCAGTGAAGCGGGGGGTCTCTCCTACGAGCAGTACTTC.

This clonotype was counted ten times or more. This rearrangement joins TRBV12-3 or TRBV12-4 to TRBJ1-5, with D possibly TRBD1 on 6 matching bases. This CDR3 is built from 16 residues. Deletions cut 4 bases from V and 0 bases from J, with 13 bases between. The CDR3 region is CASSSHQGNSNQPQHF. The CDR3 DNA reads TGTGCCAGCAGTTCGCACCAGGGGAATAGCAATCAGCCCCAGCATTTT.

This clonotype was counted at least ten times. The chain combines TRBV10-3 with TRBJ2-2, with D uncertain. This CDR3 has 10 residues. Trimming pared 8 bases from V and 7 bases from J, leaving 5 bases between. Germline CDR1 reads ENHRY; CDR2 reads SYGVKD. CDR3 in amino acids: CAILGGELFF. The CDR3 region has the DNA TGTGCCATCTTGGGCGGGGAGCTGTTTTTT.

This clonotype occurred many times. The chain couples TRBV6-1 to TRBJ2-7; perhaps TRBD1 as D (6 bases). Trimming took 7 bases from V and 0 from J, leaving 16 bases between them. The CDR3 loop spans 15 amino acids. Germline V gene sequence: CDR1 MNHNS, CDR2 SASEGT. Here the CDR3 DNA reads TGTGCCAGCACCCAAAACCCGGGACACTCCTACGAGCAGTACTTC. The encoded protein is CASTQNPGHSYEQYF.

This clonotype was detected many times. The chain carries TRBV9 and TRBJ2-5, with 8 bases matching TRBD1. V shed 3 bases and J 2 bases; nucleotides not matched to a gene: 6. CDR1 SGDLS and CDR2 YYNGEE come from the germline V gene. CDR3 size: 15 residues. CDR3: CASSAGGRIQETQYF. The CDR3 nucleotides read TGTGCCAGCAGCGCAGGGGGCAGGATTCAAGAGACCCAGTACTTC.

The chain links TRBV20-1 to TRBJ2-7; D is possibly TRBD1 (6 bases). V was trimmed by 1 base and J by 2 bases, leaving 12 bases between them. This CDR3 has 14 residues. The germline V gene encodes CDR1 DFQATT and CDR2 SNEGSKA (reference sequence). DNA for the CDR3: TGCAGTGCTAGAGTCAACAGGGAACCCTACGAGCAGTACTTC. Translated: CSARVNREPYEQYF.

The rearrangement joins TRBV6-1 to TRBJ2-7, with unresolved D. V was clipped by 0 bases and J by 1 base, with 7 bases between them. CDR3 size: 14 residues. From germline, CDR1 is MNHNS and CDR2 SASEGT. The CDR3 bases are TGTGCCAGCAGTGAAGCGCTTCATTCCTACGAGCAGTACTTC. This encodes CASSEALHSYEQYF.

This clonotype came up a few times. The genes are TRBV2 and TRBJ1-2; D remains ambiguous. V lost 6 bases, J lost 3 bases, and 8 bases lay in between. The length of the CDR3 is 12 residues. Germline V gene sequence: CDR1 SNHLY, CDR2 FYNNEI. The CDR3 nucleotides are TGTGCCAGCAGCTCGCAGGACTATGGCTACACCTTC. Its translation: CASSSQDYGYTF.